These 8 T cell receptor beta chains were all obtained from the same sample, sequenced in a study of T cell responses to AZD1222 COVID-19 vaccine. The assay was immunoSEQ multiplex PCR, and TCRdb's table has in-frame clones only and misses some. The sample has about 180,000 clones, 85% to 90% seen once; the top ten hold 11%. This material consisted of peripheral blood, taken 28 days after the second AZD1222 dose. These receptors all come from an adult who received the AZD1222 COVID-19 vaccine.

The chain is built from TRBV20-1 and TRBJ2-6; D is perhaps TRBD1 or TRBD2 (5 bases each). Germline CDR1 and CDR2: DFQATT and SNEGSKA (reference sequence). CDR3 length: 14 amino acids. V lost 3 bases to trimming and J lost 2 bases, with 8 bases between them. In DNA form, the CDR3 reads TGCAGTGCTAGTTCGGGGCCTGGGGCCAACGTCCTGACTTTC. Its translation is CSASSGPGANVLTF.

This chain joins TRBV6-5 and TRBJ1-1; 9 nucleotides align to TRBD1. V was pared by 6 bases and J by 3 bases, with 5 bases of the junction left unmatched. The V gene's germline CDR1 is MNHEY and CDR2 SVGAGI. CDR3 length: 14 residues. The CDR3 DNA reads as TGTGCCAGCAGCCCGGGACAGGGCTACACTGAAGCTTTCTTT. Protein: CASSPGQGYTEAFF.

A word on this clone: In the same sample, other DNA sequences code for this CDR3. The V and J genes are TRBV30 and TRBJ1-5; 8 bases are shared with TRBD1. Germline values: CDR1 GTSNPN, CDR2 SVGIG (reference sequence). The CDR3 runs 14 residues. J gave up 2 bases and V 0 bases, and 0 bases lay outside the gene matches. CDR3 DNA: TGTGCCTGGAGTGTGGGACAGGGCAATCAGCCCCAGCATTTT. Amino acids: CAWSVGQGNQPQHF.

V and J are TRBV5-1 and TRBJ2-7; 8 nucleotides match TRBD1. The germline CDR1 and CDR2 sequences are SGHRS and YFSETQ. There are 15 residues in the CDR3. V was clipped by 5 bases and J by 3 bases; unmatched bases: 10. This chain's CDR3 is CASRSRQGLGYEQYF. The CDR3 nucleotides read TGCGCCAGCAGGTCTAGACAGGGGCTGGGCTACGAGCAGTACTTC.

The chain has TRBV5-1 and TRBJ1-1; maybe TRBD1 (5 bases). Trimming stripped 0 bases from V and 4 bases from J, with 13 bases between. Germline CDR1 is SGHRS and CDR2 is YFSETQ. This CDR3 is 15 amino acids long. CDR3 DNA sequence: TGCGCCAGCAGCTTGGAAGGAGGGGTGGGCACTGAAGCTTTCTTT. This sequence encodes CASSLEGGVGTEAFF.

The rearrangement joins TRBV12-2 to TRBJ2-7; the D call in the table, TRBD1, was not verified against the DNA. TRBV12-2 is annotated as a pseudogene. The length of the CDR3 is 13 residues. Here the CDR3 reads CASRLGGAYEQYF. In DNA, the CDR3 is TGTGCAAGTCGCTTAGGGGGCGCCTACGAGCAGTACTTC.

This chain uses TRBV7-2 with TRBJ2-1; TRBD2 is a possible D gene (7 bases). The CDR3 totals 14 residues. CDR1 is SGHTA and CDR2 is FQGNSA in the germline V gene. V was trimmed by 0 bases and J by 8 bases, leaving 11 bases between them. CDR3 in amino acids: CASSLAGGPDEQFF. The CDR3 region has the DNA TGTGCCAGCAGCTTAGCGGGGGGGCCCGATGAGCAGTTCTTC.

This clone has more than one count but fewer than ten. The chain joins TRBV5-6 to TRBJ1-2, with D perhaps matching TRBD1 (5 bases). From germline, CDR1 is SGHDT and CDR2 YYEEEE. Trimming removed 0 bases at V and 3 bases at J, with 15 bases between. The CDR3 length is 16 residues. The CDR3 coding sequence is TGTGCCAGCAGCTTGGGGACATCGGGTACTTACTATGGCTACACCTTC. Its protein is CASSLGTSGTYYGYTF.